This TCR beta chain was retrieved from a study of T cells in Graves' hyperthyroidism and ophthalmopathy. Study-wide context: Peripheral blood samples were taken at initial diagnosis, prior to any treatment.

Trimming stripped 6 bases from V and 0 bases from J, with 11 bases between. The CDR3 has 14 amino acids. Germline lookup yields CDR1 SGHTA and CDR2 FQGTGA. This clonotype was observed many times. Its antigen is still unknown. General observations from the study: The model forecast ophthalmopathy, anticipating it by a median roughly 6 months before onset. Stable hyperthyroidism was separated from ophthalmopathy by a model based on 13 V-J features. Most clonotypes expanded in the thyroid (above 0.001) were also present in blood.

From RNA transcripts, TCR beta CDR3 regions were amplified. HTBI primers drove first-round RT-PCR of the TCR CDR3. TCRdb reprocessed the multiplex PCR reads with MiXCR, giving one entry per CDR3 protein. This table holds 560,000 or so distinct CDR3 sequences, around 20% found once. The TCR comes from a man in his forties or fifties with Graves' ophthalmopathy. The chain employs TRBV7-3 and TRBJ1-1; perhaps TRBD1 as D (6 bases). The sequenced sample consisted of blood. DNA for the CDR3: TGTGCCAGCAGTGCCCAGGGGTTGAACACTGAAGCTTTCTTT. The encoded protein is CASSAQGLNTEAFF.